This passage covers 11 T cell receptor beta chains from one sample sequenced in a study of beta chain features in type 1 diabetes (dated by TCRdb to about 2018). What the work shows at the level of the full study, not this receptor alone: In all four CD4+ subsets, TCRB CDR3 length was moderately but significantly shorter in type 1 diabetes patients.

Library preparation employed the immunoSEQ multiplex PCR assay. The entire amount of isolated RNA was reverse transcribed using the High Capacity cDNA Reverse Transcription Kit, so the sequenced TCRB transcripts were expressed ones. Sourced from immuneACCESS, this table was stored by TCRdb with only in-frame sequences that have V and J called. A share of the clones is absent; for the studies checked, an unresolved V gene accounts for under half, and the remainder has no known explanation. This sample gives some 150,000 clones in total; about 13% of them show up just once. In total, the top ten clones hold roughly 1.3% of the sample. Antigens of these TCRs are unknown. Sample: central memory CD4+ T cells from blood. All receptors derive from a man between 18 and 29 years old with type 1 diabetes.

The chain links TRBV5-1 to TRBJ1-2; 9 bases map to TRBD1. Germline lookup yields CDR1 SGHRS and CDR2 YFSETQ. The CDR3 runs 15 residues. The V gene end was trimmed by 0 bases and the J gene end by 4 bases; junction bases not matched to a gene: 4. DNA for the CDR3: TGCGCCAGCAGCTTGGATCCGACAGGGGGCTATGGCTACACCTTC. Residues: CASSLDPTGGYGYTF.

The chain has TRBV7-2 and TRBJ2-3, with 8 bases aligning to TRBD2. The CDR3 runs 16 residues. With V trimmed by 5 bases and J by 2 bases, 9 bases remained unmatched. Germline values: CDR1 SGHTA, CDR2 FQGNSA. The CDR3 bases are TGTGCCAGCAGCCCCTTAGCGGGGAGACTCACAGATACGCAGTATTTT. Protein sequence: CASSPLAGRLTDTQYF.

The sample holds a few counts of this clone. CDR3 sequence (DNA): TGTGCCAGCAGCTTGCGAGCTCTGGGGAATAATTCACCCCTCCACTTT. Its protein product is CASSLRALGNNSPLHF. The J gene is TRBJ1-6, the V gene TRBV7-2; unclear D gene. CDR3 length equals 16 residues. V was shortened by 3 bases and J by 5 bases, with 14 bases between the two germline ends. Germline assignment: CDR1 SGHTA and CDR2 FQGNSA.

The sample holds a few counts of this clone. This chain uses TRBV4-2 with TRBJ2-3, with 9 nucleotides matching TRBD2. V shed 2 bases and J 2 bases; nucleotides not matched to a gene: 5. Germline CDR1 and CDR2: LGHNA and YNFKEQ. The CDR3 is made up of 16 amino acids. The CDR3 coding sequence is TGTGCCAGCAGCCAACTGACTAGCGGATACACAGATACGCAGTATTTT. It specifies CASSQLTSGYTDTQYF.

This clone was seen more than once but under ten times. V and J are TRBV30 and TRBJ2-7, with 10 bases identical to TRBD1. This CDR3 is 14 amino acids long. V lost 4 bases and J lost 4; bases outside the gene matches: 7. CDR1 and CDR2 (germline): GTSNPN, SVGIG (reference sequence). CDR3 protein: CAWIRQGARYEQYF. The CDR3 nucleotides read TGTGCCTGGATTCGACAGGGGGCTAGGTACGAGCAGTACTTC.

The table lists this clone with a few counts. The chain has TRBV9 and TRBJ2-7; D unclear. The CDR3 runs 14 residues. The V end was cut by 1 base, the J end by 2 bases, with 10 bases between. Germline V gene lookup returns CDR1 SGDLS and CDR2 YYNGEE. This chain's CDR3 is CASSVTTATYEQYF. CDR3 coding DNA: TGTGCCAGCAGCGTAACGACCGCTACCTACGAGCAGTACTTC.

The V gene is TRBV5-1, the J gene TRBJ2-3; D not certain. Germline assignment: CDR1 SGHRS and CDR2 YFSETQ. The V end was cut by 4 bases, the J end by 1 base, with 19 bases between. The CDR3 consists of 17 residues. In DNA, the CDR3 is TGCGCCAGCAGCCCCCTGGAAGGGCGAAGGGGCACAGATACGCAGTATTTT. It translates to CASSPLEGRRGTDTQYF.

This clone was counted between two and nine times. The chain uses TRBV4-1 and TRBJ1-1, with 7 bases matching TRBD1. CDR3 length: 17 amino acids. Germline V gives CDR1 MGHRA, CDR2 YSYEKL. V lost 1 base, J lost 4 bases, and 12 bases stayed unmatched. CDR3: CASSQVQGTQGGTEAFF. The DNA of the CDR3 is TGCGCCAGCAGCCAAGTTCAGGGGACCCAGGGGGGCACTGAAGCTTTCTTT.

This clone occurred a few times. The chain joins TRBV5-6 to TRBJ2-7; D not resolved. In germline, CDR1 is SGHDT, CDR2 YYEEEE. The CDR3 contains 14 residues. Trimming left V 2 bases short and J 2 bases short, with 11 bases between. The CDR3 DNA sequence: TGTGCCAGCAGCTTTGGCGCGGAACCCTACGAGCAGTACTTC. Translated, it gives CASSFGAEPYEQYF.

This clone occurred a few times. V usage is TRBV7-2 and J usage is TRBJ2-3; a possible D gene is TRBD1 (6 bases). This CDR3 spans 13 amino acids. Germline V lookup: CDR1 SGHTA, CDR2 FQGNSA. V was cut by 2 bases and J by 7 bases, with 10 bases left in between. The CDR3 nucleotides are TGTGCCAGCAGCTTAAACAGGGATAATACGCAGTATTTT. Its protein is CASSLNRDNTQYF. Full variable domain (remainder filled in from reference TRBV7-2 and TRBJ2-3): GAGVSQSPSNKVTEKGKDVELRCDPISGHTALYWYRQSLGQGLEFLIYFQGNSAPDKSGLPSDRFSAERTGGSVSTLTIQRTQQEDSAVYLCASSLNRDNTQYFGPGTRLTVL.

This clone was detected once. Germline is not matched at one junction end, which may reflect a read error. The chain combines TRBV10-3 with TRBJ2-1; D is undetermined. This CDR3 region has 14 residues. Germline CDR1 is ENHRY and CDR2 is SYGVKD. CDR3 bases: TGTGCCAGCAGTCTTTTAGGGAACCACAATGAGCAGTTCTTC. As protein: CASSLLGNHNEQFF.